A few counts support the clone carrying this T cell receptor beta chain. The target antigen is unknown. This entry belongs to a study of vaccination effects on CD4 cells after COVID-19. Study in general: Two recovered convalescent patients were sampled 16 days and one week pre-vaccination. Findings of the study overall: Predominantly, the post-vaccine spike-reactive clones of convalescents comprised new vaccine-induced clones.

Before any sequencing was done, the ViraFEST assay used viral peptide pools to expand antigen-specific CD4+ T cells. The culture ran for around nine days before CD4+ T cells were isolated. Convalescent patients had PCR-confirmed SARS-CoV-2 infection between March and December 2020. Some 2.1 million PBMC per well received about 10 IU/ml IL-2 and approximately 10 ug/ml peptides in culture. It was an HIV-1 Nef peptide pool that made up the negative control culture. The V gene's germline CDR1 is LGHDT and CDR2 YNNKEL (reference sequence). This CDR3 comprises 16 residues. With V trimmed by 1 base and J by 6 bases, 12 bases remained unmatched. Measured with immunoSEQ multiplex PCR; TCRdb has only the in-frame clones, and not every one. The sample contains tens of thousands of clones, 73% of which appear only once.

The receptor's source is a human donor who had a prior SARS-CoV-2 infection. This specimen consisted of CD4+ T cells from PBMCs cultured with HIV peptides, obtained before COVID-19 vaccination. The sample's subset: HIV-1 Nef peptide pool negative control/reference culture. This chain links TRBV3-1 (or the pseudogene TRBV3-2) with TRBJ2-7; 7 nucleotides agree with TRBD2. The CDR3 nucleotides read TGTGCCAGCAGCCAAGCGAACATGGGGGAGGGGCTCGAGCAGTACTTC. It encodes CASSQANMGEGLEQYF.